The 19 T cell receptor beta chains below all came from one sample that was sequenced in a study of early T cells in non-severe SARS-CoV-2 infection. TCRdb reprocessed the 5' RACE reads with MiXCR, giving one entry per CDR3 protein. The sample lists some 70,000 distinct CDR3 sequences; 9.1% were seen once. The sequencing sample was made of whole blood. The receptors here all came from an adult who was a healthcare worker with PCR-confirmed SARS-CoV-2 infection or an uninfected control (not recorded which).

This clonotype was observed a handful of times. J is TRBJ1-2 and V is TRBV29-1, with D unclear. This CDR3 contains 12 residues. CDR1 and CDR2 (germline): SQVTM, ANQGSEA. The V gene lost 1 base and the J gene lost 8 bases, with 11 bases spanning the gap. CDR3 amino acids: CSVEAGWGGYTF. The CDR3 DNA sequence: TGCAGCGTTGAAGCGGGTTGGGGAGGCTACACCTTC.

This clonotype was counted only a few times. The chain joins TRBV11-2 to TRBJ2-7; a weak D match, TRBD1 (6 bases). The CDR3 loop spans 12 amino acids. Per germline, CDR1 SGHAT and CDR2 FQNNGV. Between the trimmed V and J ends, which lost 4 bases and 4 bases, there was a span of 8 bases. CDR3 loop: CASSSTGYEQYF. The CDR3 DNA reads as TGTGCCAGCAGCTCGACAGGTTACGAGCAGTACTTC.

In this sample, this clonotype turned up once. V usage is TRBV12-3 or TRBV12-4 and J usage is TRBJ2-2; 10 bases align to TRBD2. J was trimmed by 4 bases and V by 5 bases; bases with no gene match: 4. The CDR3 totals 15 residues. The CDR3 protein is CASSPSGSRTGELFF. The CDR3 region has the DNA TGTGCCAGCAGTCCTAGCGGGAGTCGCACCGGGGAGCTGTTTTTT.

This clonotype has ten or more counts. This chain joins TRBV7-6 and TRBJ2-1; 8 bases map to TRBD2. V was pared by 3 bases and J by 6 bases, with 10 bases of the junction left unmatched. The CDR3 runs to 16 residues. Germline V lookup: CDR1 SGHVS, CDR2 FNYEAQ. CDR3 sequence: CASSFPLAGRINEQFF. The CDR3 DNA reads TGTGCCAGCAGCTTTCCATTAGCGGGACGGATCAATGAGCAGTTCTTC.

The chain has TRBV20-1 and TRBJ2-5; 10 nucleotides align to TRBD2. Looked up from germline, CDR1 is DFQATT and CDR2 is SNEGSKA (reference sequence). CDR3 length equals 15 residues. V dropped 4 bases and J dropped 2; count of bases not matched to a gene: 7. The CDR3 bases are TGCAGTGCTATACCGGGACTAGCGATTCAAGAGACCCAGTACTTC. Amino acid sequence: CSAIPGLAIQETQYF.

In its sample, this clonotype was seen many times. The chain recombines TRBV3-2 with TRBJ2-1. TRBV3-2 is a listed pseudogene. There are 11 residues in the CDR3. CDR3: CASSRDNEQFF. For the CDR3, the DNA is TGTGCCAGCAGCCGGGACAATGAGCAGTTCTTC.

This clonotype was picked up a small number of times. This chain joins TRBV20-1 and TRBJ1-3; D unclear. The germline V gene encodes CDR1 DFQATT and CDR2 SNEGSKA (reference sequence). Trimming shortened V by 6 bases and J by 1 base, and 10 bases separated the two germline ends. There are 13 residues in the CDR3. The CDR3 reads CSAAKSSGNTIYF. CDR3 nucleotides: TGCAGTGCCGCCAAGAGTTCTGGAAACACCATATATTTT.

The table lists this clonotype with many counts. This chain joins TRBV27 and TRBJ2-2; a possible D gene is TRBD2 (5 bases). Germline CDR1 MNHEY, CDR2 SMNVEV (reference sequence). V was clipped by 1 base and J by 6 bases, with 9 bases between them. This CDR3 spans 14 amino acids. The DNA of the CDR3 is TGTGCCAGCAGTTTATTGGTCGGGGCCGGGGAGCTGTTTTTT. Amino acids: CASSLLVGAGELFF.

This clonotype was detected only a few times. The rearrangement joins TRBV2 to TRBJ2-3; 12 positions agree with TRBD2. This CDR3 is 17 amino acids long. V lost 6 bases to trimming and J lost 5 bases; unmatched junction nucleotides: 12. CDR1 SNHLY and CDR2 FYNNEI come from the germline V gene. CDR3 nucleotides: TGTGCCAGCAGCGCCGACCGACTAGCGGGAGTTGTAGATACGCAGTATTTT. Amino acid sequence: CASSADRLAGVVDTQYF.

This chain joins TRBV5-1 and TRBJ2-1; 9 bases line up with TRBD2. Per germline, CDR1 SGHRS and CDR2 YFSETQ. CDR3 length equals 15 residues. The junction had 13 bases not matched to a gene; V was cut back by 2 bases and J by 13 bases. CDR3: CASSLSSGNLYGQFF. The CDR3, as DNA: TGCGCCAGCAGCTTATCTAGCGGGAATCTCTACGGACAGTTCTTC.

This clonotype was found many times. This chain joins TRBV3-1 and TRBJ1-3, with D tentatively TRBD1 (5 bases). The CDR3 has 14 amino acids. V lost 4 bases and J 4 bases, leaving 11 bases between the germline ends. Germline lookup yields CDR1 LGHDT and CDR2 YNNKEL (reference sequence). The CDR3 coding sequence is TGTGCCAGCAGCCCCCCAGGGCGCGGAAACACCATATATTTT. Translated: CASSPPGRGNTIYF.

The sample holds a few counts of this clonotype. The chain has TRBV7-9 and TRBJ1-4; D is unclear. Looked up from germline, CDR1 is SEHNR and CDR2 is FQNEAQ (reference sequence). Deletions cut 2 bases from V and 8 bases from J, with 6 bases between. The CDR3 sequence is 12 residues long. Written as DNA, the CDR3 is TGTGCCAGCAGCTTACCGCGGGAAAAACTGTTTTTT. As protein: CASSLPREKLFF.

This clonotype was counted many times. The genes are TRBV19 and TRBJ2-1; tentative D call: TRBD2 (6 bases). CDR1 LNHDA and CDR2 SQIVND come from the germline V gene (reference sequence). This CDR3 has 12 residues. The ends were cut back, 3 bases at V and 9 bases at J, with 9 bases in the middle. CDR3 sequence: CASSIWRGEQFF. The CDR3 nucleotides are TGTGCCAGTAGTATCTGGAGGGGTGAGCAGTTCTTC.

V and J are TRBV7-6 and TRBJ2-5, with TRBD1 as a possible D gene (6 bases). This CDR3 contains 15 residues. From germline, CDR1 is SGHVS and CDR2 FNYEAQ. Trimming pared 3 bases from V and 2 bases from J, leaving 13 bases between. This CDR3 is CASSFQGRRQETQYF. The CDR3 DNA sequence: TGTGCCAGCAGCTTTCAGGGGCGCAGGCAAGAGACCCAGTACTTC.

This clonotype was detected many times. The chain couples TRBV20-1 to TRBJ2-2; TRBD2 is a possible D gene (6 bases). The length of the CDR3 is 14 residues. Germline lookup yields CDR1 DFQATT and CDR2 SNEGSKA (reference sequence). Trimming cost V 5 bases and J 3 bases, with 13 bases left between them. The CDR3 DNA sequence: TGCAGTGCTGGGACGGACTACTACACCGGGGAGCTGTTTTTT. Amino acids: CSAGTDYYTGELFF.

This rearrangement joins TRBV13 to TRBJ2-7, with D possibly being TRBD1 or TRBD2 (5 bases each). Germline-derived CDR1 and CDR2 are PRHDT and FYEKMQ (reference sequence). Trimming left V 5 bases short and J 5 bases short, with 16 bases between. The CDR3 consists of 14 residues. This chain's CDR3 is CASSTPFEGHEQYF. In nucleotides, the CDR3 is TGTGCCAGCAGCACACCGTTCGAGGGACACGAGCAGTACTTC.

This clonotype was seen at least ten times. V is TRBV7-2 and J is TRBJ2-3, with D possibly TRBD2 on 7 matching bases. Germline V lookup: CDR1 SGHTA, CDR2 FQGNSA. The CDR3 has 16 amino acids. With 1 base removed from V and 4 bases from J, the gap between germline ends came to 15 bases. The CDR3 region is CASSLVGGGAADTQYF. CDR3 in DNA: TGTGCCAGCAGCTTAGTCGGAGGGGGGGCCGCAGATACGCAGTATTTT.

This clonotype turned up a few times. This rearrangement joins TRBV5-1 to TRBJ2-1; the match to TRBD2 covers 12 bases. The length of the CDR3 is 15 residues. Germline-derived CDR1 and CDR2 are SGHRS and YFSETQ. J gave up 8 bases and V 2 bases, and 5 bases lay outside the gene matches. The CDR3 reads CASSLRLAGADEQFF. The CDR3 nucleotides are TGCGCCAGCAGCTTAAGACTAGCGGGAGCGGATGAGCAGTTCTTC.

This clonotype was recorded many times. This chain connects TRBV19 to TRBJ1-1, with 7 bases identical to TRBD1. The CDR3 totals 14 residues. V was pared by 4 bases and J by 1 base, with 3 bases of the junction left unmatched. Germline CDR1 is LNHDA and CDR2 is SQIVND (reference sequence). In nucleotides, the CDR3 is TGTGCCAGTAGTACCGGGACAGCGAACACTGAAGCTTTCTTT. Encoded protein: CASSTGTANTEAFF. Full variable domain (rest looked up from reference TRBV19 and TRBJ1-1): DGGITQSPKYLFRKEGQNVTLSCEQNLNHDAMYWYRQDPGQGLRLIYYSQIVNDFQKGDIAEGYSVSREKKESFPLTVTSAQKNPTAFYLCASSTGTANTEAFFGQGTRLTVV.